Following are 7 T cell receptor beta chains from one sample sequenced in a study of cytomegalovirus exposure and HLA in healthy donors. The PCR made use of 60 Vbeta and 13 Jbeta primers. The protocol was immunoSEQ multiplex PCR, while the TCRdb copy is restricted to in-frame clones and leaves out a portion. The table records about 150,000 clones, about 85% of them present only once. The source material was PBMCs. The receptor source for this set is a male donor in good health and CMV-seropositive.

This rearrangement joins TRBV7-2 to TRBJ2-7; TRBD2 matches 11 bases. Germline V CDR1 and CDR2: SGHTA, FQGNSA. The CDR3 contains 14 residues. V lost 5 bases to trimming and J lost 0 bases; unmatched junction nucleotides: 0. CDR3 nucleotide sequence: TGTGCCAGCAGCACTAGCGGGAGCTCCTACGAGCAGTACTTC. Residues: CASSTSGSSYEQYF.

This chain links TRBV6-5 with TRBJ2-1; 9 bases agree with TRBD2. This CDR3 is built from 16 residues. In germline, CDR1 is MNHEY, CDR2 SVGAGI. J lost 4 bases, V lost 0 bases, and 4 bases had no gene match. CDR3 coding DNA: TGTGCCAGCAGTTACTCTCCAGCGGGAGGTTACAATGAGCAGTTCTTC. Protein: CASSYSPAGGYNEQFF.

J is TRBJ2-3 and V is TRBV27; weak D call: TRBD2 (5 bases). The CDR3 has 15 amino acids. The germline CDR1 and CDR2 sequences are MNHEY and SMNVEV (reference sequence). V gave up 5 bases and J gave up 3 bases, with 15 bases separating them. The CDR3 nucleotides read TGTGCCAGCAGTGTTACTAGAATATGGACAGATACGCAGTATTTT. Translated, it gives CASSVTRIWTDTQYF.

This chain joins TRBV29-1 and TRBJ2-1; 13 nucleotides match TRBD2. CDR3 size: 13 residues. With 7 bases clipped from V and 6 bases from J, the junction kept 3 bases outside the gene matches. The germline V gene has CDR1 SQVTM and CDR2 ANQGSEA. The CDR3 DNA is TGCAGCGCGAGGACTAGCGGGAGCAATGAGCAGTTCTTC. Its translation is CSARTSGSNEQFF.

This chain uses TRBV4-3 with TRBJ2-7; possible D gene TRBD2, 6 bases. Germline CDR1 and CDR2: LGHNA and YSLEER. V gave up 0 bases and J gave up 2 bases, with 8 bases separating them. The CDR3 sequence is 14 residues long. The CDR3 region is CASSQDGGTYEQYF. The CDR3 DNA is TGCGCCAGCAGCCAAGATGGCGGGACCTACGAGCAGTACTTC.

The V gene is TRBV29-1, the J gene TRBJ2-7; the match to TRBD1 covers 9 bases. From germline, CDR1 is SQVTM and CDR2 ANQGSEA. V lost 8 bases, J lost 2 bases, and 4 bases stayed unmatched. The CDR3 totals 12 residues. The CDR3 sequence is CSYRDRAYEQYF. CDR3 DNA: TGCAGCTACCGGGACAGGGCCTACGAGCAGTACTTC.

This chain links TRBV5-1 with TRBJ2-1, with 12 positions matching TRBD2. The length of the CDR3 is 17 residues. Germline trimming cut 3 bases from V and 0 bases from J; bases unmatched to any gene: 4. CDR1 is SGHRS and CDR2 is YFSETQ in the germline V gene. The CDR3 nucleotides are TGCGCCAGCAGCTGGGGACTAGCGGGCTCCTCCTACAATGAGCAGTTCTTC. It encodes CASSWGLAGSSYNEQFF.